This T cell receptor beta chain was recovered during a study of neurological immune-mediated disorders. In germline, CDR1 is DFQATT, CDR2 SNEGSKA (reference sequence). CDR3 length: 17 residues. V was clipped by 5 bases and J by 7 bases; unmatched bases: 17. TCRdb re-called the 5' RACE reads through MiXCR, storing one row per CDR3 protein. The table has under 15,000 distinct CDR3 sequences, under 15% seen once. Sample: CD8+ T cells from blood. The source is a female donor with HTLV-1-associated myelopathy (HAM/TSP). The V gene is TRBV20-1, the J gene TRBJ2-2; 9 nucleotides line up with TRBD2. The CDR3 coding sequence is TGCAGTGCTGCCGGACTAGCGAGAGGCGGGCTAGGCGGGGAGCTGTTTTTT. This translates into CSAAGLARGGLGGELFF.